These 21 T cell receptor beta chains share one sample of origin, sequenced in a study of T cells in Graves' hyperthyroidism and ophthalmopathy. Amplification yielded TCR beta CDR3 regions, with RNA transcripts as the source. RT-PCR in the first round (using the HTBI primer set) targeted the TCR CDR3. TCRdb redid the calling of the multiplex PCR reads with MiXCR, one entry per CDR3 protein. The data hold under 350,000 distinct CDR3 sequences, with 15% to 20% observed a single time. The sequencing input was blood. These receptors were obtained from a woman aged 50 to 65 with Graves' hyperthyroidism.

This chain uses TRBV6-1 with TRBJ2-1, with D tentatively TRBD2 (6 bases). V lost 0 bases, J lost 8 bases, and 17 bases lay in between. This CDR3 has 16 residues. Germline assignment: CDR1 MNHNS and CDR2 SASEGT. CDR3 sequence (DNA): TGTGCCAGCAGTGAAGCGGAGGGCGTTTATAGGGATGAGCAGTTCTTC. The encoded protein is CASSEAEGVYRDEQFF.

This clonotype has a count of ten or more. The chain is built from TRBV3-1 and TRBJ1-5, with TRBD1 matching over 7 bases. CDR3 size: 13 residues. Per the germline V gene, CDR1 is LGHDT and CDR2 is YNNKEL (reference sequence). J gave up 4 bases and V 3 bases, and 0 bases lay outside the gene matches. CDR3 DNA: TGTGCCAGCAGCCAGACAGGGAATCAGCCCCAGCATTTT. Amino acids: CASSQTGNQPQHF.

This clonotype was detected a few times. The chain combines TRBV5-4 with TRBJ1-6; a possible D gene is TRBD1 (5 bases). This CDR3 has 14 amino acids. CDR1 and CDR2 (germline): SGHNT, YYREEE (reference sequence). V was trimmed by 0 bases and J by 10 bases, leaving 11 bases between them. The CDR3 bases are TGTGCCAGCAGCTTGGGTTTTCAGGGCTCACCCCTCCACTTT. Encoded protein: CASSLGFQGSPLHF.

The chain joins TRBV5-5 to TRBJ2-7; D might be TRBD2 (6 bases). CDR3 length: 13 residues. Germline V gene sequence: CDR1 SGHKS, CDR2 YYEKEE (reference sequence). Here the CDR3 reads CTSSLRGAHEQYV. CDR3 DNA: TGTACCAGCAGCTTGCGGGGCGCTCACGAGCAGTACGTC.

The chain combines TRBV9 with TRBJ2-7, with D unresolved. Per the germline V gene, CDR1 is SGDLS and CDR2 is YYNGEE. Trimming removed 0 bases at V and 1 base at J, with 14 bases between. This CDR3 spans 16 amino acids. The DNA for the CDR3 is TGTGCCAGCAGCGTAGCCGGCACCGCCAGTTCCTACGAGCAGTACTTC. It yields the protein CASSVAGTASSYEQYF.

The table lists this clonotype with a few counts. This chain uses TRBV9 with TRBJ2-1; possibly TRBD2 for D (5 bases). With 0 bases removed from V and 0 bases from J, the gap between germline ends came to 13 bases. The CDR3 loop spans 17 amino acids. Germline CDR1 and CDR2: SGDLS and YYNGEE. The CDR3 reads CASSVVSSRSSYNEQFF. CDR3 DNA: TGTGCCAGCAGCGTAGTTTCTAGCAGGAGCTCCTACAATGAGCAGTTCTTC.

This clonotype was detected once. Possible read error: a much larger clone is one base away. This chain uses TRBV2 with TRBJ1-1, with D possibly TRBD1 on 5 matching bases. The CDR3 extends over 13 amino acids. CDR1 and CDR2 (germline): SNHLY, FYNNEI. The V and J ends lost 6 bases and 4 bases respectively, with 12 bases between them. The CDR3 nucleotides read TGTGCCAGCAGGGCCGCGGGGGGCACTGAAGCTTTCTTT. Translating gives CASRAAGGTEAFF.

This chain links TRBV12-5 with TRBJ1-5, with D possibly TRBD1 on 5 matching bases. Germline lookup yields CDR1 LGHNT and CDR2 FRNRAP. The CDR3 runs 14 residues. V was trimmed by 4 bases and J by 4 bases, leaving 11 bases between them. The CDR3 loop is CASGWGGGNQPQHF. Written as DNA, the CDR3 is TGTGCTAGTGGTTGGGGGGGGGGTAATCAGCCCCAGCATTTT.

This clonotype was counted between two and nine times. This rearrangement joins TRBV7-9 to TRBJ2-5; D might be TRBD1 (6 bases). The V end was cut by 5 bases, the J end by 3 bases, with 13 bases between. This CDR3 region has 14 residues. Germline lookup yields CDR1 SEHNR and CDR2 FQNEAQ (reference sequence). Written as DNA, the CDR3 is TGTGCCAGCAGCACCGTTGGGGGCGAAGAGACCCAGTACTTC. This gives the protein CASSTVGGEETQYF.

V is TRBV9 and J is TRBJ1-3; possible D gene TRBD1, 6 bases. The length of the CDR3 is 14 residues. V was trimmed by 2 bases and J by 3 bases, leaving 9 bases between them. Germline V lookup: CDR1 SGDLS, CDR2 YYNGEE. CDR3 sequence reads: CASSVGQIGNTIYF. The CDR3 region has the DNA TGTGCCAGCAGCGTCGGACAGATTGGAAACACCATATATTTT.

The V call is TRBV5-1, the J call TRBJ2-2; perhaps TRBD2 as D (5 bases). V was cut by 3 bases and J by 0 bases, with 9 bases left in between. Germline V gives CDR1 SGHRS, CDR2 YFSETQ. This CDR3 is 15 amino acids long. The CDR3, as DNA: TGCGCCAGCAGCTCCGGGGATACGAACACCGGGGAGCTGTTTTTT. This sequence encodes CASSSGDTNTGELFF.

This clonotype has a count of ten or more. V usage is TRBV5-1 and J usage is TRBJ2-7, with 8 bases lining up with TRBD2. Germline V gene data show CDR1 as SGHRS and CDR2 as YFSETQ. The CDR3 is 15 residues long. With V trimmed by 4 bases and J by 0 bases, 6 bases remained unmatched. The CDR3 here is CASSTISGNSYEQYF. CDR3 coding DNA: TGCGCCAGCAGCACTATTAGCGGGAACTCCTACGAGCAGTACTTC.

This clonotype has just a few counts. V is TRBV10-3 and J is TRBJ1-1, with D perhaps TRBD1 (5 bases). The V and J ends lost 6 bases and 3 bases respectively, with 14 bases between them. Germline CDR1 and CDR2: ENHRY and SYGVKD. This CDR3 contains 14 residues. The CDR3 protein is CAIRPSGGDTEAFF. CDR3 DNA sequence: TGTGCCATCAGACCCAGTGGGGGGGACACTGAAGCTTTCTTT.

This clonotype was counted between two and nine times. CDR3 in DNA: TGTGCCAGCATGGGGGACTTTAGCAATCAGCCCCAGCATTTT. Its translation: CASMGDFSNQPQHF. This chain uses TRBV6-2 or TRBV6-3 with TRBJ1-5; maybe TRBD1 (5 bases). Germline V gives CDR1 MNHEY, CDR2 SVGEGT. The CDR3 contains 14 residues. Trimming removed 7 bases at V and 0 bases at J, with 10 bases between.

This clonotype appeared a few times. This chain uses TRBV6-1 with TRBJ2-7, with 14 bases fitting TRBD2. V gave up 6 bases and J gave up 4 bases; unmatched junction bases: 5. This CDR3 is 15 amino acids long. Germline assignment: CDR1 MNHNS and CDR2 SASEGT. The DNA for the CDR3 is TGTGCCAGCAGAGCCGGGACTAGCGGGAGATACGAGCAGTACTTC. Its translation: CASRAGTSGRYEQYF.

This clonotype was seen ten or more times. The chain uses TRBV3-1 and TRBJ2-5; D not resolved. The germline V gene encodes CDR1 LGHDT and CDR2 YNNKEL (reference sequence). CDR3 length: 18 amino acids. Trimming removed 2 bases from V and 0 bases from J, with 19 bases in between. The CDR3 region is CASSQRAPSDPYQETQYF. Here the CDR3 DNA reads TGTGCCAGCAGCCAAAGAGCCCCCTCGGACCCGTACCAAGAGACCCAGTACTTC.

Ten or more counts support this clonotype. The gene calls are TRBV28 and TRBJ2-7, with D tentatively TRBD1 or TRBD2 (6 bases each). Germline CDR1 and CDR2: MDHEN and SYDVKM. The V and J ends lost 7 bases and 4 bases respectively, with 20 bases between them. This CDR3 is 15 amino acids long. The DNA of the CDR3 is TGTGCCAGCACCCCTTCAACAGGGAGGTTTTACGAGCAGTACTTC. It translates to CASTPSTGRFYEQYF. Using reference TRBV28 and TRBJ2-7 for the parts outside the CDR3, the full variable domain is DVKVTQSSRYLVKRTGEKVFLECVQDMDHENMFWYRQDPGLGLRLIYFSYDVKMKEKGDIPEGYSVSREKKERFSLILESASTNQTSMYLCASTPSTGRFYEQYFGPGTRLTVT.

Concerning this clonotype itself: Sequence at one end of the junction differs from germline and may be a read error. V gene TRBV4-1 combines with J gene TRBJ1-1; D is uncertain. Looked up from germline, CDR1 is MGHRA and CDR2 is YSYEKL. The CDR3 contains 16 residues. The CDR3 DNA is TGCGCCAGCAGGCAAGAAGTGGCCCGACCGAACACTGAAGCTTTCTTT. This gives the protein CASRQEVARPNTEAFF.

This clonotype turned up a few times. V is TRBV6-1 and J is TRBJ1-5, with 9 bases matching TRBD1. Germline CDR1 MNHNS, CDR2 SASEGT. CDR3 length equals 14 residues. Trimming cost V 4 bases and J 7 bases; bases outside gene matches: 5. The CDR3: CASSGDRAGQPQHF. CDR3 nucleotide sequence: TGTGCCAGCAGTGGGGACAGGGCCGGGCAGCCCCAGCATTTT.

This clonotype was seen repeatedly, ten times or more. The chain links TRBV20-1 to TRBJ1-1; D not resolved. Trimming left V 6 bases short and J 0 bases short, with 14 bases between. Germline V CDR1 and CDR2: DFQATT, SNEGSKA (reference sequence). The length of the CDR3 is 14 residues. In DNA, the CDR3 is TGCAGTGCCCTTGTCGGGAACATGAACACTGAAGCTTTCTTT. It codes for CSALVGNMNTEAFF.

V gene TRBV5-4 combines with J gene TRBJ1-5, with a tentative D call TRBD1 (6 bases). This CDR3 has 15 amino acids. Germline CDR1 reads SGHNT; CDR2 reads YYREEE (reference sequence). V gave up 4 bases and J gave up 7 bases, with 18 bases separating them. As DNA, the CDR3 is TGTGCCAGCAGCATCGAACAGGGTCCGCCGCAGCCCCAGCATTTT. It encodes CASSIEQGPPQPQHF.